This is a list of T cell receptor beta chains from one sample in a study of T cell changes during pregnancy in multiple sclerosis. Some clones are missing from TCRdb's copy, which holds only in-frame ones; the method was immunoSEQ multiplex PCR. The sample shows around 83,000 clones, about 89% of them seen only once. The sample in question was CD4+ T cells from peripheral blood mononuclear cells, obtained in the second trimester of pregnancy. The receptors stem from a female donor with multiple sclerosis, enrolled in a pregnancy study. Each CDR3 is given with its conserved first and last residue. The D gene is left open where the match is weak. Clone size is not always given. Where it is, it says once, few, many or a class for expanded clones.

cdr3_nt	cdr3_aa	v_call	j_call	clone_size	d_call	cdr3_length
TGTGCCAGCAGCGCAAATACTCCGGGACATTTCCAACAGTTCATTGAAGCTTTCTTT	CASSANTPGHFQQFIEAFF	TRBV7-6	TRBJ1-1	.	.	19
TGTGCCAGCAGCGCCCCCGGGACAGACAACTACAATGAGCAGTTCTTC	CASSAPGTDNYNEQFF	TRBV9	TRBJ2-1	once	TRBD1	16
TGTGCCAGCAGCTTAGCGCCTAGCGGGATGAAGGAGCAGTTCTTC	CASSLAPSGMKEQFF	TRBV7-2	TRBJ2-1	.	TRBD2	15
TGTGCCAGCAGCATAGGGACAGCCAACCAAGAGACCCAGTACTTC	CASSIGTANQETQYF	TRBV9	TRBJ2-5	.	TRBD1	15
TGCAGCGTTGGGACAGGGACCTACGAGCAGTACTTC	CSVGTGTYEQYF	TRBV29-1	TRBJ2-7	.	TRBD1	12
TGTGCCAGCAGCGTAGACCTAGCACACAATGAGCAGTTCTTC	CASSVDLAHNEQFF	TRBV9	TRBJ2-1	.	.	14
TGTGCCAGCTCACCGTCGGGGGAGACCCAGTACTTC	CASSPSGETQYF	TRBV18	TRBJ2-5	.	.	12
TGTGCCGGTTCGGGACAGAATTCACCCCTCCACTTT	CAGSGQNSPLHF	TRBV30	TRBJ1-6	.	TRBD1	12
TGTGCCAGCTCACCATTTAGCGGGGGCGACACCGGGGAGCTGTTTTTT	CASSPFSGGDTGELFF	TRBV18	TRBJ2-2	.	TRBD2	16
TGTGCCAGCAGGACCTACGGGACAACCTACGAGCAGTACTTC	CASRTYGTTYEQYF	TRBV6-5	TRBJ2-7	.	.	14
TGTGCCAGCAGCTTAGACGGGGACATGTACGGCGAGCAGTTCTTC	CASSLDGDMYGEQFF	TRBV11-3	TRBJ2-1	.	.	15
TGCGCCAGCAGCCATCTGCGGGGGGGCCAAGAGACCCAGTACTTC	CASSHLRGGQETQYF	TRBV4-3	TRBJ2-5	few	TRBD2	15
TGTGCCAGCAGCCTACGTAACTATGGCTACACCTTC	CASSLRNYGYTF	TRBV7-2	TRBJ1-2	.	.	12
TGTGCCAGCAGCTTGAATAGTGGAGAGACCCAGTACTTC	CASSLNSGETQYF	TRBV5-6	TRBJ2-5	.	.	13
TGTGCCAGCAGCCCCCCCCGGACAGGGTCTGAAGCTTTCTTT	CASSPPRTGSEAFF	TRBV11-3	TRBJ1-1	.	TRBD1	14
TGTGCCAGCAGCTTAGTCCCTCTTGCGGGAGATAGAGATACGCAGTATTTT	CASSLVPLAGDRDTQYF	TRBV7-9	TRBJ2-3	.	TRBD2	17
TGTGCCGGGAAGGGACAGGGGGAAAATGAGCAGTTCTTC	CAGKGQGENEQFF	TRBV10-3	TRBJ2-1	.	TRBD1	13
TGTGCCAGCAGGACAGGGGGGAACACTGAAGCTTTCTTT	CASRTGGNTEAFF	TRBV7-2	TRBJ1-1	.	TRBD1	13
TGTGCCAGTAGTATAGCAGTCGGGCAGGGGCTGACCTACGAGCAGTACTTC	CASSIAVGQGLTYEQYF	TRBV19	TRBJ2-7	.	.	17
TGCGCCAGCAGTGCCGCCGGAGGGGCGATTCATTCCTACGAGCAGTACTTC	CASSAAGGAIHSYEQYF	TRBV23-1	TRBJ2-7	.	.	17
TGCGCCAGCAGCTTAGGAGGGAACACTGAAGCTTTCTTT	CASSLGGNTEAFF	TRBV5-1	TRBJ1-1	.	.	13
TGCAGCGTCCGAACTTCAACTAATGAAAAACTGTTTTTT	CSVRTSTNEKLFF	TRBV29-1	TRBJ1-4	.	.	13
TGTGCCAGCAGCTTAGGAGGGAGCGGCAGCACAGATACGCAGTATTTT	CASSLGGSGSTDTQYF	TRBV7-6	TRBJ2-3	.	.	16
TGTGCCAGCAGTTACCCCGACAGGGTCTACGAGCAGTACTTC	CASSYPDRVYEQYF	TRBV6-6	TRBJ2-7	.	TRBD1	14
TGTGCCAGTAGTAGGGGGGGATTCACCTCCTCCTACGAGCAGTACTTC	CASSRGGFTSSYEQYF	TRBV19	TRBJ2-7	once	TRBD2	16